There are a few counts of the clone carrying this T cell receptor beta chain. What it binds is unknown. Patients showing uncontrolled infection, other autoimmune disease, pregnancy or lactation were ineligible. RNA transcripts yielded amplified TCR beta CDR3 regions. Researchers ran a first-round RT-PCR on the TCR CDR3 using the HTBI primer set. TCRdb independently ran MiXCR on the multiplex PCR reads; one entry per CDR3 protein. Here the sample spans 480,000 or so distinct CDR3 sequences, roughly 45% being singletons. The data stem from a study of T cells in Graves' hyperthyroidism and ophthalmopathy. Study-wide findings and caveats: The model identified upcoming ophthalmopathy a median about six months ahead of onset. Most clonotypes expanded in the thyroid (above 0.001) were also present in blood. A model using 13 V-J features told ophthalmopathy apart from stable hyperthyroidism.

Per the germline V gene, CDR1 is SNHLY and CDR2 is FYNNEI. V was trimmed by 4 bases and J by 3 bases, leaving 12 bases between them. This CDR3 spans 15 amino acids. The sequenced sample consisted of peripheral blood or thyroid tissue (not recorded which). The clonotype was recovered from an adult woman with Graves' disease, either hyperthyroidism or ophthalmopathy (not recorded which). This chain joins TRBV2 and TRBJ1-4; D gene uncertain. CDR3 amino acids: CASSAEGLANEKLFF. As DNA, the CDR3 is TGTGCCAGCAGTGCTGAGGGCCTGGCTAATGAAAAACTGTTTTTT.